The 27 T cell receptor beta chains in this list originate from one sample, sequenced in a study of blood T cell repertoires in COVID-19. Sequencing used immunoSEQ multiplex PCR; TCRdb keeps in-frame clones, though not all of them. Here the sample spans approximately 130,000 clones, less than 90% being singletons. Sequenced: PBMCs or T cells enriched from blood (not recorded which). Receptor source: a woman aged 45-65 years who had recovered from COVID-19.

The CDR3 DNA follows: TGTGCCAGCAGCCGGACAGGGGATACTGGAAACACCATATATTTT. Protein: CASSRTGDTGNTIYF. The rearrangement uses TRBV6-5 and TRBJ1-3, with 9 positions matching TRBD1. J was trimmed by 2 bases and V by 6 bases; bases with no gene match: 5. The length of the CDR3 is 15 residues. Germline-derived CDR1 and CDR2 are MNHEY and SVGAGI.

The chain joins TRBV7-8 to TRBJ1-5; D is possibly TRBD1 (5 bases). Germline CDR1 is SGHVS and CDR2 is FQNEAQ. The CDR3 consists of 14 residues. Trimming left V 4 bases short and J 0 bases short, with 7 bases between. In DNA form, the CDR3 reads TGTGCCAGCAGCTCAACAGGTAGCAATCAGCCCCAGCATTTT. Translating gives CASSSTGSNQPQHF.

The genes are TRBV6-5 and TRBJ1-4, with 11 bases aligning to TRBD1. The V gene's germline CDR1 is MNHEY and CDR2 SVGAGI. After removal of 5 bases from V and 7 bases from J, the junction contained 6 bases not matched to a gene. The CDR3 loop spans 15 amino acids. Here the CDR3 DNA reads TGTGCCAGCAGTAACGGACAGGGGGCCAGTGAAAAACTGTTTTTT. Protein sequence: CASSNGQGASEKLFF.

V is TRBV3-1 (or the pseudogene TRBV3-2) and J is TRBJ2-2, with a possible D match to TRBD1 (6 bases). Germline lookup yields CDR1 LGHDT and CDR2 YNNKEL (reference sequence). With 0 bases removed from V and 5 bases from J, the gap between germline ends came to 13 bases. The CDR3 is 16 amino acids. This chain's CDR3 is CASSQEGAGATGELFF. The DNA for the CDR3 is TGTGCCAGCAGCCAAGAGGGGGCAGGCGCGACCGGGGAGCTGTTTTTT.

The chain links TRBV7-9 to TRBJ2-3; the D gene is possibly TRBD1 (5 bases). V dropped 1 base and J dropped 2 bases, with 13 bases sitting between them. The germline gives CDR1 SEHNR, CDR2 FQNEAQ (reference sequence). CDR3 length: 16 amino acids. The CDR3 bases are TGTGCCAGCAGCTTAGTTCCTGACAGCTCCACAGATACGCAGTATTTT. Translating it yields CASSLVPDSSTDTQYF.

This sequence joins TRBV3-1 (or the pseudogene TRBV3-2) and TRBJ1-5; D unresolved. The CDR3 runs to 14 residues. CDR1 is LGHDT and CDR2 is YNNKEL in the germline V gene (reference sequence). Trimming removed 2 bases at V and 3 bases at J, with 8 bases between. CDR3 in amino acids: CASSQSETNQPQHF. The CDR3 nucleotides are TGTGCCAGCAGCCAATCGGAGACCAATCAGCCCCAGCATTTT.

The chain employs TRBV18 and TRBJ2-2, with 8 bases matching TRBD1. The CDR3 is 14 amino acids. Per the germline V gene, CDR1 is KGHSH and CDR2 is LQKENI. V was pared by 3 bases and J by 5 bases, with 2 bases of the junction left unmatched. The chain's CDR3 is CASSPRQGTGELFF. The CDR3, as DNA: TGTGCCAGCTCACCCCGACAGGGGACCGGGGAGCTGTTTTTT.

V is TRBV7-8 and J is TRBJ1-1, with 8 positions matching TRBD1. V shed 5 bases and J 4 bases; nucleotides not matched to a gene: 9. The length of the CDR3 is 15 residues. Germline CDR1 is SGHVS and CDR2 is FQNEAQ. CDR3 sequence reads: CASSPRTGQGTEAFF. For the CDR3, the DNA is TGTGCCAGCAGCCCCAGGACAGGGCAAGGCACTGAAGCTTTCTTT.

The chain employs TRBV12-5 and TRBJ2-3; D unresolved. V was clipped by 0 bases and J by 4 bases, with 8 bases between them. Germline-derived CDR1 and CDR2 are LGHNT and FRNRAP. CDR3 length equals 14 residues. The CDR3 loop reads CASGLVAQSDTQYF. The CDR3 bases are TGTGCTAGTGGTTTGGTAGCACAGTCAGATACGCAGTATTTT.

The chain combines TRBV30 with TRBJ2-1; perhaps TRBD1 as D (6 bases). This CDR3 has 13 amino acids. Germline V CDR1 and CDR2: GTSNPN, SVGIG (reference sequence). The V and J ends lost 3 bases and 15 bases respectively, with 21 bases between them. The CDR3 loop is CAWSVGRQDRGFF. The CDR3 bases are TGTGCCTGGAGCGTGGGGAGACAGGACCGGGGGTTCTTC. Supplemented by reference TRBV30 and TRBJ2-1, the full variable domain reads SQTIHQWPATLVQPVGSPLSLECTVEGTSNPNLYWYRQAAGRGLQLLFYSVGIGQISSEVPQNLSASRPQDRQFILSSKKLLLSDSGFYLCAWSVGRQDRGFFGPGTRLTVL.

The chain couples TRBV18 to TRBJ1-2, with TRBD1 identical over 7 bases. The V gene end was trimmed by 6 bases and the J gene end by 4 bases; junction bases not matched to a gene: 11. Germline-derived CDR1 and CDR2 are KGHSH and LQKENI. The CDR3 consists of 15 residues. The DNA of the CDR3 is TGTGCCAGCTCTCGACGCGAGGGGGCGGTCTATGGCTACACCTTC. Its protein product is CASSRREGAVYGYTF. The full variable domain, its missing parts supplied by reference TRBV18 and TRBJ1-2, is NAGVMQNPRHLVRRRGQEARLRCSPMKGHSHVYWYRQLPEEGLKFMVYLQKENIIDESGMPKERFSAEFPKEGPSILRIQQVVRGDSAAYFCASSRREGAVYGYTFGSGTRLTVV.

The chain links TRBV7-2 to TRBJ2-1, with D perhaps TRBD1 (7 bases). Germline lookup yields CDR1 SGHTA and CDR2 FQGNSA. V was clipped by 5 bases and J by 3 bases, with 14 bases between them. The CDR3 spans 15 residues. DNA for the CDR3: TGTGCCAGCAGCAACTCAGGGGGGTACTACAATGAGCAGTTCTTC. Encoded protein: CASSNSGGYYNEQFF. The entire variable domain, with the rest obtained from reference TRBV7-2 and TRBJ2-1, is as follows: GAGVSQSPSNKVTEKGKDVELRCDPISGHTALYWYRQSLGQGLEFLIYFQGNSAPDKSGLPSDRFSAERTGGSVSTLTIQRTQQEDSAVYLCASSNSGGYYNEQFFGPGTRLTVL.

The chain couples TRBV9 to TRBJ1-1, with 10 bases matching TRBD1. With V trimmed by 3 bases and J by 1 base, 6 bases remained unmatched. Germline CDR1 reads SGDLS; CDR2 reads YYNGEE. This CDR3 has 16 residues. The CDR3 spells CASSGGDRGWNTEAFF. DNA of the CDR3: TGTGCCAGCAGCGGAGGGGACAGGGGCTGGAACACTGAAGCTTTCTTT.

V and J are TRBV7-9 and TRBJ1-1, with TRBD1 matching 11 bases. The germline CDR1 and CDR2 sequences are SEHNR and FQNEAQ (reference sequence). V lost 5 bases and J lost 10; bases outside the gene matches: 9. The CDR3 extends over 14 amino acids. The CDR3 loop reads CASSADRGQRAAFF. The CDR3 DNA sequence: TGTGCCAGCAGCGCGGACAGGGGGCAAAGGGCAGCTTTCTTT. The full variable domain, with the rest looked up from reference TRBV7-9 and TRBJ1-1, is DTGVSQNPRHKITKRGQNVTFRCDPISEHNRLYWYRQTLGQGPEFLTYFQNEAQLEKSRLLSDRFSAERPKGSFSTLEIQRTEQGDSAMYLCASSADRGQRAAFFGQGTRLTVV.

V gene TRBV2 combines with J gene TRBJ2-7, with a weak D call TRBD1 (6 bases). The germline V gene has CDR1 SNHLY and CDR2 FYNNEI. Trimming pared 0 bases from V and 2 bases from J, leaving 17 bases between. CDR3 length: 17 amino acids. The CDR3 coding sequence is TGTGCCAGCAGTGAAGCGTTGGGGGCGCGAAGCCCCTACGAGCAGTACTTC. The encoded protein is CASSEALGARSPYEQYF.

J is TRBJ2-5 and V is TRBV2, with 11 bases lining up with TRBD2. This CDR3 region has 14 residues. With 6 bases clipped from V and 5 bases from J, the junction kept 5 bases outside the gene matches. Germline V gives CDR1 SNHLY, CDR2 FYNNEI. The CDR3 DNA is TGTGCCAGCAGACTAGCGGGGGTTGGGGAGACCCAGTACTTC. Protein sequence: CASRLAGVGETQYF.

The V call is TRBV4-1, the J call TRBJ1-5; D remains ambiguous. V was clipped by 1 base and J by 0 bases, with 16 bases between them. The CDR3 totals 18 residues. Germline values: CDR1 MGHRA, CDR2 YSYEKL. The CDR3 DNA sequence: TGCGCCAGCAGCCAAGTGGTTACAGCCCTATATAGCAATCAGCCCCAGCATTTT. Translated: CASSQVVTALYSNQPQHF.

The rearrangement uses TRBV18 and TRBJ1-4; TRBD1 matches 8 bases. From germline, CDR1 is KGHSH and CDR2 LQKENI. This CDR3 is built from 17 residues. The junction had 6 bases not matched to a gene; V was cut back by 3 bases and J by 0 bases. The CDR3 loop is CASSPAGGLATNEKLFF. The CDR3 region has the DNA TGTGCCAGCTCACCCGCAGGGGGCCTTGCAACTAATGAAAAACTGTTTTTT.

The chain is built from TRBV11-3 and TRBJ2-3; possibly TRBD2 for D (7 bases). CDR1 SGHNT and CDR2 YENEEA come from the germline V gene. Between the trimmed V and J ends, which lost 8 bases and 2 bases, there was a span of 17 bases. The CDR3 consists of 15 residues. The DNA of the CDR3 is TGTGCCAGCTCCCTCGGCGGGGGCACCACAGATACGCAGTATTTT. Protein: CASSLGGGTTDTQYF.

V and J are TRBV9 and TRBJ2-7, with no clear D. Germline CDR1 is SGDLS and CDR2 is YYNGEE. V dropped 3 bases and J dropped 6 bases, with 16 bases sitting between them. CDR3 length: 14 amino acids. CDR3 sequence: CASSGRRTPGEQYF. The CDR3 DNA follows: TGTGCCAGCAGCGGAAGGAGAACACCGGGCGAGCAGTACTTC.

The CDR3 DNA sequence: TGTGCCAGCAGCCAAGTATTCCAGGGGAGACCAAATTCACCCCTCCACTTT. Translation: CASSQVFQGRPNSPLHF. This chain joins TRBV3-1 (or the pseudogene TRBV3-2) and TRBJ1-6; D is possibly TRBD1 (6 bases). The V end was cut by 1 base, the J end by 7 bases, with 17 bases between. CDR1 and CDR2 from the germline V gene are LGHDT and YNNKEL (reference sequence). The CDR3 has 17 amino acids.

As regards this clone: One junction end disagrees with the germline gene, perhaps due to a read error. V is TRBV7-7 and J is TRBJ2-2, with D possibly being TRBD1 (6 bases). Germline V gene lookup returns CDR1 SSHAT and CDR2 FNYEAQ (reference sequence). The CDR3 loop spans 15 amino acids. CDR3 amino acids: CASSLGPGQTGELFF. The DNA for the CDR3 is TGTGCTAGCAGCTTAGGCCCCGGACAGACCGGGGAGCTGTTTTTT.

The J gene is TRBJ1-2, the V gene TRBV6-5; D is possibly TRBD1 (6 bases). The CDR3 length is 15 residues. Germline V gene lookup returns CDR1 MNHEY and CDR2 SVGAGI. With 6 bases removed from V and 3 bases from J, the gap between germline ends came to 17 bases. The CDR3, as DNA: TGTGCCAGCAGATCAATCAGGGGCTGGGACTATGGCTACACCTTC. It codes for CASRSIRGWDYGYTF.

CDR3 sequence reads: CASSLGTTGGVADTQYF. As DNA, the CDR3 is TGTGCCAGCAGCTTGGGCACTACCGGGGGTGTTGCAGATACGCAGTATTTT. The chain is built from TRBV5-8 and TRBJ2-3; a weak D match, TRBD2 (6 bases). Germline assignment: CDR1 SGHTS and CDR2 YDEGEE. The CDR3 runs 17 residues. Trimming left V 0 bases short and J 4 bases short, with 18 bases between. Variable domain in full (rest from reference TRBV5-8 and TRBJ2-3): EAGVTQSPTHLIKTRGQQATLRCSPISGHTSVYWYQQALGLGLQFLLWYDEGEERNRGNFPPRFSGRQFPNYSSELNVNALELEDSALYLCASSLGTTGGVADTQYFGPGTRLTVL.

The chain couples TRBV11-1 to TRBJ2-4; a weak D match, TRBD1 (5 bases). The CDR3 extends over 14 amino acids. Germline V gene lookup returns CDR1 SGHAT and CDR2 FQDESV (reference sequence). V was cut by 2 bases and J by 4 bases, with 9 bases left in between. The CDR3 DNA reads as TGTGCCAGCAGCTTAACAGGTGGTAAAAACATTCAGTACTTC. Protein: CASSLTGGKNIQYF.

This clone was observed once. The J gene is TRBJ2-3, the V gene TRBV7-2; 8 bases are a match to TRBD1. The CDR3 covers 17 residues. Losses at the gene ends were 2 bases for V and 1 base for J; bases not matched to a gene: 8. Germline V gene data show CDR1 as SGHTA and CDR2 as FQGNSA. The CDR3 DNA reads as TGTGCCAGCAGCTTAAGACCCTTGGGACAGGGCACAGATACGCAGTATTTT. It codes for CASSLRPLGQGTDTQYF.

The chain couples TRBV27 to TRBJ2-2; 9 nucleotides line up with TRBD2. This CDR3 has 15 amino acids. Germline CDR1 MNHEY, CDR2 SMNVEV (reference sequence). After removal of 3 bases from V and 4 bases from J, the junction contained 3 bases not matched to a gene. In nucleotides, the CDR3 is TGTGCCAGCAGTTTTAGTAGCGGGGGCACCGGGGAGCTGTTTTTT. As protein: CASSFSSGGTGELFF.